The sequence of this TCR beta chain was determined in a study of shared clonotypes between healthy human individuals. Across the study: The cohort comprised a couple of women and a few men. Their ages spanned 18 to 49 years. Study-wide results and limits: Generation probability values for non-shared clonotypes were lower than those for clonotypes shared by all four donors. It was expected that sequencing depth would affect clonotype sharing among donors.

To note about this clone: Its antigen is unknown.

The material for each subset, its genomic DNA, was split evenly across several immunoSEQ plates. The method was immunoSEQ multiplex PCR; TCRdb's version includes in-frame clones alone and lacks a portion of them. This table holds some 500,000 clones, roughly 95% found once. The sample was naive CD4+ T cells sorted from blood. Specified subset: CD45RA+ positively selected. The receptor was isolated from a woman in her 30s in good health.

The CDR3 DNA reads as TGTGCCAGCAGCCAGATGGGGGGAGCAGCGGGCGAGACCCAGTACTTC. The encoded protein is CASSQMGGAAGETQYF. This sequence joins TRBV14 and TRBJ2-5; possible D gene TRBD2, 6 bases. Germline V lookup: CDR1 SGHDN, CDR2 FVKESK. The germline V and J ends were trimmed by 3 bases and 5 bases, with 19 bases remaining between them. This CDR3 comprises 16 residues. Variable domain in full (rest from reference TRBV14 and TRBJ2-5): EAGVTQFPSHSVIEKGQTVTLRCDPISGHDNLYWYRRVMGKEIKFLLHFVKESKQDESGMPNNRFLAERTGGTYSTLKVQPAELEDSGVYFCASSQMGGAAGETQYFGPGTRLLVL.